Listed below are T cell receptor beta chains from one sample, sequenced in a study of T-cell reconstitution after alpha-beta-depleted transplantation in children. TCRdb used MiXCR to reprocess the PCR reads, holding one entry per CDR3 protein. The sample lists a few hundred thousand distinct CDR3 sequences; about 9.3% were seen once. The material sequenced was PBMCs from the stem cell graft donor, taken from the stem cell graft. The receptors derive from a human donor who donated a stem cell graft to a child with acute lymphoblastic leukemia. Both conserved end residues are part of each CDR3. The D gene is left open where the match is weak. Size tells how often a clone was seen (once, few, many) or the class of an expanded clone, and some rows leave it out.

cdr3_aa | cdr3_nt | d_call | j_call | clone_size | v_call
CASSFPGLAGGDIQYF | TGTGCCAGCAGCTTCCCGGGACTAGCGGGAGGAGACATTCAGTACTTC | TRBD2 | TRBJ2-4 | few | TRBV7-2
CASRAPGTGVLEQYF | TGTGCCAGCAGGGCTCCCGGGACAGGGGTACTCGAGCAGTACTTC | TRBD1 | TRBJ2-7 | NA | TRBV7-8
CASRRDRSSYEQYF | TGTGCCAGCAGACGGGACAGGAGCTCCTACGAGCAGTACTTC | TRBD1 | TRBJ2-7 | NA | TRBV6-2/TRBV6-3
CASRSGTDYGYTF | TGTGCCAGCAGATCGGGGACAGACTATGGCTACACCTTC | TRBD1 | TRBJ1-2 | NA | TRBV2
CSVEWGGGRITDTQYF | TGCAGCGTTGAATGGGGAGGCGGGAGGATCACAGATACGCAGTATTTT | TRBD2 | TRBJ2-3 | NA | TRBV29-1
CASSQDWQGADEQYF | TGTGCCAGCAGCCAAGATTGGCAGGGAGCCGACGAGCAGTACTTC | NA | TRBJ2-7 | NA | TRBV3-1
CASSPSGRGQETQYF | TGTGCCAGCAGTCCTAGCGGGAGGGGTCAAGAGACCCAGTACTTC | TRBD2 | TRBJ2-5 | many | TRBV2
CASSLARSTDTQYF | TGTGCCAGCAGCTTAGCCAGGAGCACAGATACGCAGTATTTT | NA | TRBJ2-3 | many | TRBV7-2
CASSWSWDPAETQYF | TGTGCCAGCAGTTGGAGTTGGGACCCTGCGGAGACCCAGTACTTC | NA | TRBJ2-5 | NA | TRBV28
CASSQVGGGSGGPYEQYF | TGCGCCAGCAGCCAAGTAGGTGGAGGGAGCGGGGGACCCTACGAGCAGTACTTC | TRBD2 | TRBJ2-7 | many | TRBV4-1
CAPALGLGLAGAKTSTDTQYF | TGTGCCCCCGCCTTAGGGTTGGGACTAGCGGGAGCAAAGACCAGCACAGATACGCAGTATTTT | TRBD2 | TRBJ2-3 | many | TRBV15
CASGSALGLYSNQPQHF | TGTGCCAGCGGATCAGCCTTGGGCCTTTATAGCAATCAGCCCCAGCATTTT | NA | TRBJ1-5 | few | TRBV12-3/TRBV12-4
CASRGVADGNEQFF | TGTGCCAGCAGAGGAGTGGCGGATGGGAATGAGCAGTTCTTC | NA | TRBJ2-1 | few | TRBV6-5
CASSLGTNRNEQFF | TGCGCCAGCAGCTTGGGGACTAACCGCAATGAGCAGTTCTTC | NA | TRBJ2-1 | NA | TRBV5-1
CSVEAQGYEQYF | TGCAGCGTTGAAGCGCAGGGTTACGAGCAGTACTTC | NA | TRBJ2-7 | few | TRBV29-1
CASSLTGVNGYTF | TGTGCCAGCAGCTTGACAGGGGTCAATGGCTACACCTTC | TRBD1 | TRBJ1-2 | NA | TRBV7-9
CASSSRWTSGSPWEDTQYF | TGTGCCAGCAGCTCTAGGTGGACTAGCGGGAGCCCCTGGGAAGATACGCAGTATTTT | TRBD2 | TRBJ2-3 | NA | TRBV11-1
CASSIRAPYSNQPQHF | TGTGCCAGTAGTATCCGAGCCCCCTATAGCAATCAGCCCCAGCATTTT | NA | TRBJ1-5 | NA | TRBV19
CSVSGRASDTQYF | TGCAGCGTTAGCGGGAGGGCCTCAGATACGCAGTATTTT | TRBD2 | TRBJ2-3 | few | TRBV29-1
CSVEEGSGRETQYF | TGCAGCGTTGAGGAAGGTAGCGGGAGAGAGACCCAGTACTTC | TRBD2 | TRBJ2-5 | NA | TRBV29-1
CASSAGTSGPQTGELFF | TGTGCCAGCAGCGCCGGGACTAGCGGCCCGCAGACCGGGGAGCTGTTTTTT | TRBD2 | TRBJ2-2 | few | TRBV9
CASSHTGGSYEQYF | TGCGCCAGCAGCCACACGGGAGGCTCCTACGAGCAGTACTTC | TRBD2 | TRBJ2-7 | few | TRBV5-1
CASSLISGRAEQFF | TGTGCCAGCAGTTTGATTAGCGGGAGGGCTGAGCAGTTCTTC | TRBD2 | TRBJ2-1 | few | TRBV28
CASRLGGQGYGYTF | TGTGCCAGCAGACTGGGGGGACAGGGATATGGCTACACCTTC | TRBD1 | TRBJ1-2 | many | TRBV12-3/TRBV12-4
CASSIIGTTQETQYF | TGTGCCAGCAGCATCATCGGGACTACTCAAGAGACCCAGTACTTC | TRBD2 | TRBJ2-5 | NA | TRBV7-3
CASSLILQPKAYGYTF | TGTGCCAGCAGCTTGATACTCCAGCCAAAAGCCTATGGCTACACCTTC | NA | TRBJ1-2 | few | TRBV5-6
CASSLFQGRGDEKLFF | TGTGCCAGCAGCTTATTCCAGGGGAGAGGGGATGAAAAACTGTTTTTT | NA | TRBJ1-4 | few | TRBV11-2
CASTASGSQDTQYF | TGTGCCAGCACTGCTAGCGGGAGTCAAGATACGCAGTATTTT | TRBD2 | TRBJ2-3 | many | TRBV9
CASSQAWGGDEQYF | TGCGCCAGCAGCCAAGCATGGGGGGGAGACGAGCAGTACTTC | TRBD2 | TRBJ2-7 | many | TRBV4-1
CASSTPGQGYEQYF | TGTGCCAGCAGTACCCCGGGACAAGGCTACGAGCAGTACTTC | NA | TRBJ2-7 | NA | TRBV6-5
CATRGLAELYEQYF | TGTGCCACCAGAGGACTAGCGGAACTCTACGAGCAGTACTTC | TRBD2 | TRBJ2-7 | NA | TRBV24-1
CASSLEAGVEQYF | TGTGCCAGCAGCTTGGAAGCGGGAGTCGAGCAGTACTTC | TRBD2 | TRBJ2-7 | many | TRBV5-6
CSAETSGRAKDTQYF | TGCAGTGCAGAGACTAGCGGGAGGGCCAAAGATACGCAGTATTTT | TRBD2 | TRBJ2-3 | few | TRBV20-1
CASSSRTVYNEQFF | TGTGCCAGCAGCTCCAGGACAGTATACAATGAGCAGTTCTTC | NA | TRBJ2-1 | NA | TRBV7-9
CASSLGVGTLSDTQYF | TGTGCCAGCAGTTTGGGTGTCGGGACCCTCTCAGATACGCAGTATTTT | NA | TRBJ2-3 | few | TRBV28
CASSLLGEGYTF | TGTGCCAGCAGCTTACTGGGGGAGGGCTACACCTTC | NA | TRBJ1-2 | NA | TRBV7-8
CASRWSGGDGVLGNSATQYF | TGTGCCAGCAGATGGTCTGGGGGCGACGGCGTTTTAGGCAACTCGGCGACCCAGTACTTC | NA | TRBJ2-5 | many | TRBV11-2
CASSFTTGNTIYF | TGTGCCAGCAGCTTTACTACTGGAAACACCATATATTTT | NA | TRBJ1-3 | many | TRBV7-9
CASSKGGAGLTHYGYTF | TGTGCCAGCAGCAAAGGGGGGGCAGGGTTGACTCACTATGGCTACACCTTC | NA | TRBJ1-2 | NA | TRBV21-1
CSASMGRGSDGYTF | TGCAGTGCTAGTATGGGCAGGGGATCGGATGGCTACACCTTC | NA | TRBJ1-2 | many | TRBV20-1
CATNLDRAIYQPQHF | TGTGCCACCAACCTAGACAGGGCAATCTATCAGCCCCAGCATTTT | TRBD1 | TRBJ1-5 | NA | TRBV24-1
CASSLVGGSSTGELFF | TGTGCCAGCAGCTTAGTAGGCGGGAGCTCCACCGGGGAGCTGTTTTTT | TRBD2 | TRBJ2-2 | few | TRBV7-2
CASSVEPGSGNTIYF | TGTGCCAGCAGCGTAGAGCCGGGCTCTGGAAACACCATATATTTT | NA | TRBJ1-3 | NA | TRBV9
CASSPQTSGTDETQYF | TGTGCCAGCAGTCCTCAGACTAGCGGGACGGATGAGACCCAGTACTTC | TRBD2 | TRBJ2-5 | NA | TRBV6-2/TRBV6-3
CSARASTWPPREQYF | TGCAGTGCTAGAGCATCCACGTGGCCTCCCCGCGAGCAGTACTTC | NA | TRBJ2-7 | few | TRBV20-1
CASSLGRVDYEQYF | TGTGCCAGCAGTTTAGGGCGGGTCGACTACGAGCAGTACTTC | NA | TRBJ2-7 | few | TRBV12-3/TRBV12-4
CASRDQWAAPSSYEQYF | TGTGCCAGCAGAGACCAGTGGGCGGCCCCGAGCTCCTACGAGCAGTACTTC | NA | TRBJ2-7 | few | TRBV21-1
CSALLAGGWNEQFF | TGCAGCGCCCTCCTAGCGGGAGGTTGGAATGAGCAGTTCTTC | TRBD2 | TRBJ2-1 | NA | TRBV29-1
CASGAGTTDTQYF | TGTGCCAGCGGAGCGGGAACCACAGATACGCAGTATTTT | TRBD2 | TRBJ2-3 | few | TRBV27
CASSFLPWTGGNTIYF | TGTGCCAGCAGCTTCCTGCCCTGGACAGGGGGAAACACCATATATTTT | TRBD1 | TRBJ1-3 | NA | TRBV7-8
CSVGRGGSGYNEQFF | TGCAGCGTCGGTCGGGGGGGATCGGGATACAATGAGCAGTTCTTC | TRBD2 | TRBJ2-1 | few | TRBV29-1
CASSLLPGTWSDEQFF | TGTGCCAGCAGCTTACTTCCAGGCACTTGGTCCGATGAGCAGTTCTTC | NA | TRBJ2-1 | many | TRBV7-2
CASIKNTGELFF | TGTGCCAGCATAAAGAACACCGGGGAGCTGTTTTTT | NA | TRBJ2-2 | few | TRBV28
CASSHGAGETQYF | TGTGCCAGCAGCCACGGGGCTGGCGAGACCCAGTACTTC | NA | TRBJ2-5 | NA | TRBV6-2/TRBV6-3
CASIEQGLNEKLFF | TGTGCCAGCATCGAACAGGGCCTTAATGAAAAACTGTTTTTT | NA | TRBJ1-4 | few | TRBV7-2
CASSRLAGASHNEQFF | TGTGCCAGCAGCCGTCTAGCGGGAGCCTCCCACAATGAGCAGTTCTTC | TRBD2 | TRBJ2-1 | few | TRBV3-1
CASSLGREYGYTF | TGTGCCAGCAGTTTGGGCAGGGAGTATGGCTACACCTTC | NA | TRBJ1-2 | NA | TRBV12-3/TRBV12-4
CASSWTSGSSPVTDTQYF | TGCGCCAGCAGTTGGACTAGCGGGAGCTCTCCGGTCACAGATACGCAGTATTTT | TRBD2 | TRBJ2-3 | NA | TRBV5-1
CASGLEAGDQPQHF | TGCGCCAGCGGCTTGGAGGCTGGAGATCAGCCCCAGCATTTT | NA | TRBJ1-5 | NA | TRBV5-1